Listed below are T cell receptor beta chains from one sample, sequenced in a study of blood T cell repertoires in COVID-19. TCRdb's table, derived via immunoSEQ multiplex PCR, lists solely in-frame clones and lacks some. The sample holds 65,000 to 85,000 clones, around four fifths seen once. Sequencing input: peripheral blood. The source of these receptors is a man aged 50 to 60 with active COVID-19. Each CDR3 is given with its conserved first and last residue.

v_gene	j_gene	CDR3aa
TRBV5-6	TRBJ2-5	CASSLAARQETQYF
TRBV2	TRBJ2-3	CASSLGADTDTQYF
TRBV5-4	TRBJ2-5	CASSPDKQETQYF
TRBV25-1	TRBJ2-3	CASSEYTGGTDTQYF
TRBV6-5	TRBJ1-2	CASRTTGPGIGYTF
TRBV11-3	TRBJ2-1	CASSLRNNEQFF
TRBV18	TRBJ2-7	CASSETSGLYEQYF
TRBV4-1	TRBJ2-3	CASSQVGDLADTQYF
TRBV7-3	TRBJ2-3	CASSHFASGGPDTQYF
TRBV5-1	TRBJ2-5	CASSSPSGREETQYF
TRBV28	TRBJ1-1	CASSPPLRTEAFF
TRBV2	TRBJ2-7	CASSEWANSYEQYF
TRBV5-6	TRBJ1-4	CASSLGQGATNEKLFF
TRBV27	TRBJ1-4	CASRVTTGVRHEKLFF
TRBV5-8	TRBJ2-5	CASSSYRGVQETQYF
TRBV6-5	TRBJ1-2	CASSYWRQVGYTF
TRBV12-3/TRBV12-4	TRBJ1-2	CASSVSGYGYTF
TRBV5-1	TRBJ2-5	CASSSGLPPETQYF
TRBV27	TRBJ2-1	CASSSGYGGNEQFF
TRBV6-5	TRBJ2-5	CASSPGQPSQETQYF
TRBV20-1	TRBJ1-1	CSVRGTEAFF
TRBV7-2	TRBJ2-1	CASSFRTLLAGEQFF